The 24 T cell receptor beta chains below were found in one sample sequenced in a study of T cell responses to AZD1222 COVID-19 vaccine. Sequencing was performed with immunoSEQ multiplex PCR; in TCRdb, only in-frame clones are kept and a portion is missing. In the table there are about 99,000 clones, about 93% of which are singletons. Here the sequenced sample was peripheral blood, taken on day 0 of AZD1222 vaccination. Source of these receptors: an adult in good health.

This clone appeared a single time. The J gene is TRBJ2-5, the V gene TRBV2; D may match TRBD1 or TRBD2 (7 bases each). CDR1 SNHLY and CDR2 FYNNEI come from the germline V gene. The CDR3 length is 14 residues. Trimming pared 6 bases from V and 5 bases from J, leaving 16 bases between. CDR3 region: CASRGEGAVETQYF. CDR3 DNA sequence: TGTGCCAGCAGGGGGGAGGGGGCTGTGGAGACCCAGTACTTC.

This sequence joins TRBV27 and TRBJ2-7; D call uncertain. The CDR3 is made up of 12 amino acids. V was cut by 8 bases and J by 4 bases, with 12 bases left in between. Germline V gene sequence: CDR1 MNHEY, CDR2 SMNVEV (reference sequence). The CDR3 is CASGAHAYEQYF. The CDR3 bases are TGTGCCAGCGGCGCCCACGCTTACGAGCAGTACTTC.

The table lists this clone with a few counts. The genes are TRBV18 and TRBJ2-5; D possibly corresponds to TRBD1 (5 bases). Germline V gives CDR1 KGHSH, CDR2 LQKENI. Trimming took off 6 bases at V and 0 bases at J, with 8 bases between the two ends. The CDR3 runs 13 residues. CDR3 protein: CASSRTYQETQYF. The DNA of the CDR3 is TGTGCCAGCTCCAGGACATACCAAGAGACCCAGTACTTC.

This clone was detected only once. This chain uses TRBV7-8 with TRBJ2-1; D may be TRBD1 (6 bases). Germline V lookup: CDR1 SGHVS, CDR2 FQNEAQ. Trimming shortened V by 3 bases and J by 4 bases, and 10 bases separated the two germline ends. This CDR3 region has 14 residues. The CDR3 coding sequence is TGTGCCAGCAGCTTCAACAGGGTGTACAATGAGCAGTTCTTC. As protein: CASSFNRVYNEQFF.

V gene TRBV3-1 (or the pseudogene TRBV3-2) combines with J gene TRBJ1-5, with TRBD1 identical over 10 bases. The V gene end was trimmed by 4 bases and the J gene end by 6 bases; junction bases not matched to a gene: 6. Per the germline V gene, CDR1 is LGHDT and CDR2 is YNNKEL (reference sequence). The CDR3 consists of 15 residues. The CDR3 sequence is CASSPSRTGGQPQHF. The CDR3 bases are TGTGCCAGCAGCCCATCACGGACAGGGGGTCAGCCCCAGCATTTT.

The chain employs TRBV7-3 and TRBJ2-3; either TRBD1 or TRBD2 may supply D (5 bases each). The CDR3 is 16 residues long. Germline assignment: CDR1 SGHTA and CDR2 FQGTGA. The V end lost 4 bases, the J end lost 1 base, and 15 bases lay between the germline ends. Here the CDR3 reads CASSSYGTRGTDTQYF. CDR3 coding DNA: TGTGCCAGCAGCTCCTACGGGACGAGGGGCACAGATACGCAGTATTTT.

The V call is TRBV29-1, the J call TRBJ2-1; TRBD2 might be the D (5 bases). This CDR3 is built from 11 residues. The V gene lost 6 bases and the J gene lost 7 bases, with 10 bases spanning the gap. Germline V gene lookup returns CDR1 SQVTM and CDR2 ANQGSEA. The CDR3 is CSVPRGNEQFF. The CDR3 DNA sequence: TGCAGCGTGCCCCGGGGTAATGAGCAGTTCTTC.

V usage is TRBV5-5 and J usage is TRBJ2-2, with 10 bases lining up with TRBD2. The CDR3 covers 15 residues. V lost 3 bases, J lost 9 bases, and 8 bases stayed unmatched. Per germline, CDR1 SGHKS and CDR2 YYEKEE (reference sequence). The CDR3 nucleotides are TGTGCCAGCAGCTCGACTAGCGGGCCATTTTGGGAGCTGTTTTTT. Translation: CASSSTSGPFWELFF.

CDR3 coding DNA: TGTGCCACCAGCAGATCCCTAGGCCGGGGGAACTATGGCTACACCTTC. Protein: CATSRSLGRGNYGYTF. The V and J genes are TRBV15 and TRBJ1-2; D might be TRBD1 (5 bases). The V end was cut by 2 bases, the J end by 2 bases, with 15 bases between. This CDR3 is built from 16 residues. Germline CDR1 is LNHNV and CDR2 is YYDKDF (reference sequence).

The V call is TRBV19, the J call TRBJ2-3; D perhaps matches TRBD2 (6 bases). Germline V gene lookup returns CDR1 LNHDA and CDR2 SQIVND (reference sequence). This CDR3 region has 14 residues. V shed 3 bases and J shed 4 bases, with 11 bases lying between them. The CDR3 nucleotides are TGTGCCAGTAGTATGGCGGGAATCGCAGATACGCAGTATTTT. Translating gives CASSMAGIADTQYF.

CDR3 bases: TGTGCCACATGGAGCGGGAGGGTTAGCACAGATACGCAGTATTTT. Protein: CATWSGRVSTDTQYF. The chain has TRBV7-9 and TRBJ2-3; 10 bases line up with TRBD2. Per germline, CDR1 SEHNR and CDR2 FQNEAQ (reference sequence). The CDR3 runs 15 residues. Unmatched junction bases numbered 7, after V lost 10 bases and J lost 0 bases.

Comment on this clone: The junction and the germline gene differ at one end; a read error may be behind it. The J gene is TRBJ1-2, the V gene TRBV5-4; unclear D gene. The CDR3 runs to 12 residues. Germline V gene lookup returns CDR1 SGHNT and CDR2 YYREEE (reference sequence). CDR3 nucleotides: TGTGCCAGCAGCTTGGCCGAGGGATTGAAGGCCTTC. Its translation is CASSLAEGLKAF.

The chain links TRBV19 to TRBJ2-3; D is undetermined. Germline CDR1 reads LNHDA; CDR2 reads SQIVND (reference sequence). The CDR3 runs to 13 residues. Between the trimmed V and J ends, which lost 5 bases and 5 bases, there was a span of 11 bases. CDR3 region: CASSDNLGDTQYF. The DNA for the CDR3 is TGTGCCAGTAGTGACAATCTCGGAGATACGCAGTATTTT. The full variable domain, in which reference TRBV19 and TRBJ2-3 provide the parts outside the CDR3, is DGGITQSPKYLFRKEGQNVTLSCEQNLNHDAMYWYRQDPGQGLRLIYYSQIVNDFQKGDIAEGYSVSREKKESFPLTVTSAQKNPTAFYLCASSDNLGDTQYFGPGTRLTVL.

The chain carries TRBV27 and TRBJ1-1, with D possibly TRBD1 on 6 matching bases. The CDR3 is made up of 13 amino acids. From germline, CDR1 is MNHEY and CDR2 SMNVEV (reference sequence). Trimming pared 5 bases from V and 4 bases from J, leaving 11 bases between. The CDR3 spells CASSTGTLTEAFF. The CDR3 coding sequence is TGTGCCAGCAGTACCGGGACACTCACTGAAGCTTTCTTT.

This chain links TRBV27 with TRBJ2-7; 11 bases match TRBD2. Unmatched junction bases numbered 4, after V lost 6 bases and J lost 3 bases. Germline V gene sequence: CDR1 MNHEY, CDR2 SMNVEV (reference sequence). This CDR3 comprises 14 residues. DNA for the CDR3: TGTGCCAGCAGGACACTAGCGGGAGACTACGAGCAGTACTTC. Its protein is CASRTLAGDYEQYF.

The V and J genes are TRBV5-1 and TRBJ1-2, with D possibly TRBD1 on 5 matching bases. The CDR3 spans 16 residues. Germline assignment: CDR1 SGHRS and CDR2 YFSETQ. V was trimmed by 0 bases and J by 2 bases, leaving 14 bases between them. In DNA, the CDR3 is TGCGCCAGCAGCTTGGCCCTTCCAGGGATAAACTATGGCTACACCTTC. Translated: CASSLALPGINYGYTF.

The genes are TRBV19 and TRBJ2-1; 8 bases agree with TRBD1. CDR3 length: 17 amino acids. Trimming at V came to 5 bases and at J to 5 bases, leaving 14 bases not matched to a gene. The germline V gene has CDR1 LNHDA and CDR2 SQIVND (reference sequence). CDR3 bases: TGTGCCAGTAGTTTCAGATCGGACAGGGCAGAGGACAATGAGCAGTTCTTC. It codes for CASSFRSDRAEDNEQFF.

The rearrangement links TRBV7-2 to TRBJ2-3, with 10 bases matching TRBD2. The CDR3 has 15 residues. After removal of 5 bases from V and 6 bases from J, the junction contained 8 bases not matched to a gene. CDR1 and CDR2 (germline): SGHTA, FQGNSA. The chain's CDR3 is CASSQLAGGLDTQYF. The CDR3 DNA reads TGTGCCAGCAGCCAGTTAGCGGGAGGCCTGGATACGCAGTATTTT.

The V call is TRBV5-1, the J call TRBJ2-4; D is unclear. The germline gives CDR1 SGHRS, CDR2 YFSETQ. The CDR3 is made up of 15 amino acids. Trimming stripped 0 bases from V and 0 bases from J, with 7 bases between. CDR3 in amino acids: CASSLGGIAKNIQYF. CDR3 nucleotide sequence: TGCGCCAGCAGCTTGGGTGGTATAGCCAAAAACATTCAGTACTTC.

CDR3 loop: CASSGTARSTDTQYF. The CDR3 nucleotides read TGTGCCAGCTCCGGGACGGCGCGTTCCACAGATACGCAGTATTTT. This chain uses TRBV2 with TRBJ2-3; D possibly matches TRBD1 or TRBD2 (5 bases each). The CDR3 extends over 15 amino acids. V dropped 8 bases and J dropped 2 bases, with 17 bases sitting between them. CDR1 SNHLY and CDR2 FYNNEI come from the germline V gene.

V gene TRBV10-1 combines with J gene TRBJ2-7, with 8 nucleotides matching TRBD1. The CDR3 consists of 16 residues. Trimming took 7 bases from V and 5 from J; bases not matched to a gene: 16. The germline CDR1 and CDR2 sequences are WNHNN and SYGVQD (reference sequence). The CDR3 DNA is TGCGCCAGCACAGGAACCAGACAGGGGAACCCCCACGAGCAGTACTTC. Translated: CASTGTRQGNPHEQYF.

The chain employs TRBV5-1 and TRBJ2-3; D uncertain. With 6 bases removed from V and 4 bases from J, the gap between germline ends came to 15 bases. The V gene's germline CDR1 is SGHRS and CDR2 YFSETQ. This CDR3 is 14 amino acids long. The CDR3, as DNA: TGCGCCAGCACCTATGGGCTCGCCGCAGATACGCAGTATTTT. Its translation is CASTYGLAADTQYF.

This rearrangement joins TRBV5-1 to TRBJ2-3; possibly TRBD2 for D (6 bases). CDR3 length: 16 residues. V lost 4 bases to trimming and J lost 0 bases, with 15 bases between them. CDR1 is SGHRS, CDR2 YFSETQ, per germline. CDR3 sequence: CASSTGTVTSTDTQYF. DNA of the CDR3: TGCGCCAGCAGCACCGGGACTGTTACTAGCACAGATACGCAGTATTTT. The full variable domain, completed using reference TRBV5-1 and TRBJ2-3, is KAGVTQTPRYLIKTRGQQVTLSCSPISGHRSVSWYQQTPGQGLQFLFEYFSETQRNKGNFPGRFSGRQFSNSRSEMNVSTLELGDSALYLCASSTGTVTSTDTQYFGPGTRLTVL.

The J gene is TRBJ2-1, the V gene TRBV12-2; TRBD2 is the table's D call and was not checked against the DNA. TRBV12-2 is recorded as a pseudogene. The CDR3 spans 17 residues. The CDR3: CASRPGGGRNPYNEQFF. The DNA of the CDR3 is TGTGCAAGTCGCCCAGGTGGGGGGAGGAACCCCTACAATGAGCAGTTCTTC.